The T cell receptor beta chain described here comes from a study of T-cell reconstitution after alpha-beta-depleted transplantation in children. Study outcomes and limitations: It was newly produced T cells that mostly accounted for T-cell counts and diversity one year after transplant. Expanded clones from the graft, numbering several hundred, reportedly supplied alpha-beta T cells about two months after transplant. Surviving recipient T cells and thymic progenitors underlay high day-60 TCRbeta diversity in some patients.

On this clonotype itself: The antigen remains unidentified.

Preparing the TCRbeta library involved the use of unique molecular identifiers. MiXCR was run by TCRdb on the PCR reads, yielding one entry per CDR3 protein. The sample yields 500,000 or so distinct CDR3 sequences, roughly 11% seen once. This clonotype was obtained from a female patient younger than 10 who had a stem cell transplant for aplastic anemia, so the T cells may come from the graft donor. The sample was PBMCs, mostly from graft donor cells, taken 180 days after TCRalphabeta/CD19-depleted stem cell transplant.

The CDR3, as DNA: TGTGCCAGCAGCTTGCCTCCGGGACAGACTAACTATGGCTACACCTTC. Its translation is CASSLPPGQTNYGYTF. The gene calls are TRBV5-4 and TRBJ1-2, with 7 bases matching TRBD1. Trimming took 1 base from V and 0 from J; bases not matched to a gene: 6. Germline CDR1 is SGHNT and CDR2 is YYREEE (reference sequence). CDR3 length: 16 amino acids.